This T cell receptor beta chain originates from a study of blood T cell repertoires in COVID-19. This clone was seen a handful of times. Profiled with immunoSEQ multiplex PCR; TCRdb holds only in-frame clones, not every one. The sample consists of 130,000 to 150,000 clones, roughly 80% of them appearing once. CDR3 size: 14 residues. V dropped 5 bases and J dropped 6; count of bases not matched to a gene: 7. Germline CDR1 SNHLY, CDR2 FYNNEI. This receptor was obtained from a woman in her 70s with COVID-19, enrolled during active disease. Sequences were obtained from peripheral blood. The V gene is TRBV2, the J gene TRBJ1-5; 7 bases match TRBD1. This CDR3 is CASSTTGMSQPQHF. DNA of the CDR3: TGTGCCAGCAGTACGACAGGGATGAGTCAGCCCCAGCATTTT.